This TCR beta chain was profiled in a study of shared clonotypes between healthy human individuals (dated by TCRdb to 2018 to 2021). Broadly, across the study: The cohort included three men and two women between 18 and 49 years of age. For each donor, three plates each were used for CD4 naive and CD4 memory, two plates were used for CD8 naive, and one plate was used for CD8 memory. To estimate repertoire size and how much clonotype sharing occurs between individuals, the study deeply sequenced the blood TCR repertoires of a handful of healthy adults. Different laboratories and diverse techniques were used to prepare libraries and sequence TCR repertoires, to increase sequencing depth and limit assay-specific biases. Per donor, leukapheresis produced somewhere between about 0.85 and 10 billion PBMCs.

Healthy HIV-negative adults with no recently reported acute infections or vaccinations were included as donors. Only Caucasian adults living in Nashville, Tennessee, USA were represented among the donors. CD4+ T cells were enriched by magnetic negative selection, after which naive cells were positively selected on CD45RA and the negative fraction was taken as the memory subset. After blood collection by leukapheresis, PBMCs were isolated using Ficoll-Histopaque density gradient centrifugation and then cryopreserved in the vapor phase of liquid nitrogen. Purity and quantity of every magnetically sorted T cell population were checked by analytical flow cytometry. From each sorted fraction, genomic DNA was isolated and quantified by UV absorbance on a Nanodrop 2000c. This clone was observed once. Its specific antigen is unknown. The record has no base qualities; no much larger clone is one base away.

What the research found in general, with its limitations: Sampling was restricted to blood, and TCR repertoires in tissue are likely to differ from TCR repertoires in blood. Pairwise subsampling indicated that sequencing depth was expected to affect the degree of clonotype sharing among donors. The genetic and exposure-history diversity represented was limited by the small number of donors. Estimated clonotype richness was generally larger for naive than for memory subsets. Around 5.4% of naive CD4, 3.5% of naive CD8, 2.3% of memory CD4, and 0.35% to 0.4% of memory CD8 clonotypes were shared across four donors. Higher generation probabilities were observed for clonotypes shared by all four sorted-subset donors than for non-shared clonotypes. Rarefaction of sorted-subset datasets indicated incomplete sequencing despite the large sequencing depth.

From cysteine to phenylalanine, the CDR3 is 16 amino acids long. The sequence is cut down to CDR3 DNA, 48 bases in frame from base 1. CDR1 and CDR2 were assigned from the germline V gene as SGHDT and YYEEEE. Deletion took 4 bases off V and 4 bases off J, with a span of 17 bases between the germline ends. Using the deep immunoSEQ assay, multiplex PCR amplified TCR CDR3 regions from genomic DNA. Genomic DNA extracted from each cell subset was distributed evenly over all wells of several immunoSEQ 96-well plates, and each plate served as one replicate. For sorted subsets, 150 to 200 ng genomic DNA, equal to about 30,000 T cell genomes, was loaded into each replicate PCR. Purified libraries were quantified with a Qubit 3.0 fluorometer, sized on a Bioanalyzer 2100, and re-quantified with the KAPA Library Quantification kit. Every immunoSEQ 96-well plate was sequenced on a dedicated single-read 150-cycle Illumina NextSeq 550 flow cell. The original methods were these. Because the immunoSEQ output held only junctional sequences and lacked quality scores, the filtering could not match the filtering applied to full-length reads. To assign V/J genes and CDR3, sequences were annotated against IMGT germline references using PyIR, a Python wrapper for IgBLAST v1.9. Any read was removed if the V/J assignment was weak (E-value above 1e-6), the CDR3 was missing, or the read contained stop codons, out-of-frame junctions, or ambiguous translated residues. V3J clonotypes were defined as sequences sharing the same inferred V gene, J gene, and CDR3 amino acid sequence. The percentage overlap between two repertoires was calculated by dividing the number of shared unique clonotypes by the size of the smaller repertoire. Repertoire richness was assessed with RTK rarefaction, the Chao1 estimator, and Recon v2.1 estimates of unobserved clonotypes. For all TCRbeta clonotypes obtained by the gDNA method from several donors, generation probabilities were computed with OLGA. TCRdb provides this immuneACCESS table in a form limited to in-frame rearrangements. Some clones are lacking; in checked studies, under half of them reflect an unresolved V gene, and why the rest are absent is not known. For V, J and clone size, that table is used; D and trimming come from the DNA. The table for this sample lists more than 850,000 clones; approximately 80% of them were counted only once. The ten largest account for roughly 0.56% of the sample.

What was sequenced was memory CD4+ T cells from PBMCs. This sample's cell subset or site label indicates: CD45RA-negative fraction. This TCR was sampled from a young man in good health. Some clones in this sample may be carry-over from other donors' samples. The rearranged chain carries TRBV5-6 and TRBJ2-2; the D call is tentative, TRBD1 or TRBD2, as each matches 5 bases. Here the CDR3 is given as CASSPLGRAGTGELFF. The DNA sequence is given as TGTGCCAGCAGCCCTCTGGGCAGGGCGGGCACCGGGGAGCTGTTTTTT.